The 25 T cell receptor beta chains listed next were all sequenced from one sample in a study of blood T cell repertoires in COVID-19. Repertoires were generated with immunoSEQ multiplex PCR, while TCRdb's copy carries only in-frame clones and drops some. The repertoire consists of approximately 500,000 clones, with 70% to 90% occurring once and the leading ten covering under 4%. Sequenced sample: peripheral blood. These receptors were taken from a human donor in a cohort sampled during active COVID-19.

This clone came up once. The gene calls are TRBV20-1 and TRBJ1-4; 8 bases line up with TRBD1. The germline V gene encodes CDR1 DFQATT and CDR2 SNEGSKA (reference sequence). CDR3 length equals 11 residues. V lost 5 bases, J lost 12 bases, and 5 bases stayed unmatched. CDR3 sequence: CSAPGQGELFF. The CDR3 bases are TGCAGTGCTCCCGGACAGGGCGAACTGTTTTTT.

The chain has TRBV24-1 and TRBJ2-5; TRBD1 matches at 8 bases. After removal of 3 bases from V and 1 base from J, the junction contained 0 bases not matched to a gene. CDR3 length equals 14 residues. Germline V gives CDR1 KGHDR, CDR2 SFDVKD. The CDR3 is CATSDTGGQETQYF. The CDR3 DNA follows: TGTGCCACCAGTGATACAGGGGGCCAAGAGACCCAGTACTTC.

The chain has TRBV27 and TRBJ2-1; TRBD1 matches at 7 bases. The CDR3 spans 14 residues. From germline, CDR1 is MNHEY and CDR2 SMNVEV (reference sequence). The V and J ends lost 10 bases and 3 bases, in that order; junction bases with no gene match: 9. In DNA form, the CDR3 reads TGTGCCACCTCTACACGGACAGGCTACAATGAGCAGTTCTTC. Translation: CATSTRTGYNEQFF.

The chain joins TRBV10-3 to TRBJ2-1, with D uncertain. The CDR3 contains 15 residues. V lost 8 bases, J lost 7 bases, and 21 bases lay in between. Germline values: CDR1 ENHRY, CDR2 SYGVKD. CDR3 loop: CAIGRLAGNLNEQFF. CDR3 nucleotide sequence: TGTGCCATCGGTCGTTTGGCAGGAAATCTTAATGAGCAGTTCTTC.

The chain uses TRBV7-8 and TRBJ1-1; tentative D call: TRBD1 (6 bases). Germline V gene data show CDR1 as SGHVS and CDR2 as FQNEAQ. The CDR3 spans 14 residues. Between the trimmed V and J ends, which lost 4 bases and 1 base, there was a span of 10 bases. DNA for the CDR3: TGTGCCAGCAGCTGGACAGATAGGAACACTGAAGCTTTCTTT. Its protein is CASSWTDRNTEAFF.

In nucleotides, the CDR3 is TGTGCCAGCAGCTTTCAGTGGAGCTCCTACGAGCAGTACTTC. Its protein is CASSFQWSSYEQYF. The chain couples TRBV13 to TRBJ2-7; no reliable D call. Trimming took 3 bases from V and 0 from J, leaving 9 bases between them. The CDR3 contains 14 residues. Germline loops: CDR1 PRHDT, CDR2 FYEKMQ (reference sequence).

V is TRBV5-4 and J is TRBJ2-5; D call uncertain. The CDR3 totals 15 residues. The V and J ends lost 0 bases and 2 bases respectively, with 11 bases between them. CDR1 is SGHNT and CDR2 is YYREEE in the germline V gene (reference sequence). CDR3 sequence: CASSLDPERQETQYF. The CDR3, as DNA: TGTGCCAGCAGCTTGGATCCGGAGAGGCAAGAGACCCAGTACTTC.

The DNA of the CDR3 is TGCAGTGCTAGTGCGGGACAGGGTAGGACAGATACGCAGTATTTT. Translation gives CSASAGQGRTDTQYF. The chain uses TRBV20-1 and TRBJ2-3; 9 positions agree with TRBD1. Looked up from germline, CDR1 is DFQATT and CDR2 is SNEGSKA (reference sequence). Trimming removed 3 bases from V and 3 bases from J; junction bases left unmatched: 7. This CDR3 has 15 residues.

The rearrangement uses TRBV11-3 and TRBJ1-3, with a possible D match to TRBD1 (6 bases). The CDR3 is 13 residues long. Germline V gene lookup returns CDR1 SGHNT and CDR2 YENEEA. V was clipped by 5 bases and J by 6 bases, with 11 bases between them. The CDR3 is CASSRTAKNTIYF. In DNA, the CDR3 is TGTGCCAGCAGCCGGACAGCTAAAAACACCATATATTTT. The full variable domain, with the rest looked up from reference TRBV11-3 and TRBJ1-3, is EAGVVQSPRYKIIEKKQPVAFWCNPISGHNTLYWYLQNLGQGPELLIRYENEEAVDDSQLPKDRFSAERLKGVDSTLKIQPAELGDSAVYLCASSRTAKNTIYFGEGSWLTVV.

The chain links TRBV19 to TRBJ1-1; D gene uncertain. This CDR3 is 17 amino acids long. The V and J ends lost 9 bases and 0 bases respectively, with 23 bases between them. The germline V gene encodes CDR1 LNHDA and CDR2 SQIVND (reference sequence). CDR3 bases: TGTGCCAGCAATTACGGCAGGAAAGGCCAAATGAACACTGAAGCTTTCTTT. Translating it yields CASNYGRKGQMNTEAFF.

The chain couples TRBV10-3 to TRBJ2-1, with 7 positions matching TRBD2. Trimming removed 2 bases from V and 5 bases from J; junction bases left unmatched: 6. Germline V lookup: CDR1 ENHRY, CDR2 SYGVKD. There are 15 residues in the CDR3. The CDR3 DNA is TGTGCCATCAGTGAGAGGAGCGGGACCAACAATGAGCAGTTCTTC. This sequence encodes CAISERSGTNNEQFF.

The chain uses TRBV29-1 and TRBJ1-1; TRBD1 matches 10 bases. This CDR3 has 15 residues. Germline loops: CDR1 SQVTM, CDR2 ANQGSEA. Trimming cost V 2 bases and J 1 base; bases outside gene matches: 4. CDR3 in amino acids: CSVESGTGANTEAFF. CDR3 bases: TGCAGCGTTGAATCCGGGACAGGGGCGAACACTGAAGCTTTCTTT.

The chain employs TRBV13 and TRBJ1-6, with 7 bases that match TRBD1. Per the germline V gene, CDR1 is PRHDT and CDR2 is FYEKMQ (reference sequence). V was pared by 5 bases and J by 6 bases, with 7 bases of the junction left unmatched. CDR3 length: 15 residues. CDR3 nucleotides: TGTGCCAGCAGCCCCCGGGACAGACCTAATTCACCCCTCCACTTT. As protein: CASSPRDRPNSPLHF.

The J gene is TRBJ1-2, the V gene TRBV5-1; 7 nucleotides align to TRBD1. Germline V gene sequence: CDR1 SGHRS, CDR2 YFSETQ. This CDR3 has 15 amino acids. J gave up 4 bases and V 4 bases, and 10 bases lay outside the gene matches. The CDR3 here is CASSADRDVRYGYTF. CDR3 coding DNA: TGCGCCAGCAGCGCCGACAGGGATGTTCGCTATGGCTACACCTTC.

This clone came up a few times. J is TRBJ1-1 and V is TRBV2; the D gene is possibly TRBD1 (6 bases). This CDR3 has 14 residues. V lost 10 bases to trimming and J lost 3 bases, with 18 bases between them. From germline, CDR1 is SNHLY and CDR2 FYNNEI. In nucleotides, the CDR3 is TGTGCCACCCTGTGGTCAGGGGCGGACACTGAAGCTTTCTTT. Amino acids: CATLWSGADTEAFF.

The rearrangement uses TRBV15 and TRBJ2-7, with 11 bases aligning to TRBD1. CDR1 and CDR2 (germline): LNHNV, YYDKDF (reference sequence). Trimming cost V 8 bases and J 5 bases; bases outside gene matches: 8. CDR3 length: 14 amino acids. CDR3 residues: CATPPGTGGNEQYF. The CDR3 DNA reads TGTGCCACCCCTCCGGGGACAGGGGGTAACGAGCAGTACTTC.

CDR3 sequence reads: CASSAGTGRSGNTIYF. In nucleotides, the CDR3 is TGTGCCAGCAGTGCCGGGACAGGGCGCTCTGGAAACACCATATATTTT. The genes are TRBV2 and TRBJ1-3, with 9 bases aligning to TRBD1. Per the germline V gene, CDR1 is SNHLY and CDR2 is FYNNEI. The J segment lost 0 bases and the V segment lost 4 bases, leaving 4 bases of the junction unmatched. The length of the CDR3 is 16 residues.

V gene TRBV19 combines with J gene TRBJ2-5; TRBD2 is a possible D gene (6 bases). The CDR3 runs 17 residues. Germline values: CDR1 LNHDA, CDR2 SQIVND (reference sequence). Between the trimmed V and J ends, which lost 3 bases and 5 bases, there was a span of 22 bases. The CDR3 sequence: CASSMTSARSPMETQYF. In nucleotides, the CDR3 is TGTGCCAGTAGTATGACTAGTGCCCGCTCGCCAATGGAGACCCAGTACTTC.

This sequence joins TRBV13 and TRBJ2-7; weak D call: TRBD1 (5 bases). The V end was cut by 3 bases, the J end by 5 bases, with 14 bases between. The CDR3 runs to 14 residues. Germline CDR1 reads PRHDT; CDR2 reads FYEKMQ (reference sequence). CDR3: CASSLQQGRHEQYF. In DNA form, the CDR3 reads TGTGCCAGCAGCTTGCAGCAGGGTCGCCACGAGCAGTACTTC.

CDR3 bases: TGTGCCACCAGCAGAGATAAGGGGCCCTATGGCTACACCTTC. Translation: CATSRDKGPYGYTF. The rearrangement joins TRBV15 to TRBJ1-2; TRBD1 might be the D (5 bases). With 0 bases removed from V and 4 bases from J, the gap between germline ends came to 9 bases. The length of the CDR3 is 14 residues. Germline CDR1 LNHNV, CDR2 YYDKDF (reference sequence).

J is TRBJ1-5 and V is TRBV30; possibly TRBD1 for D (6 bases). The CDR3 sequence is 14 residues long. Trimming cost V 1 base and J 4 bases, with 11 bases left between them. Germline V lookup: CDR1 GTSNPN, CDR2 SVGIG (reference sequence). CDR3 in DNA: TGTGCCTGGAGTGGACAGGTTCTTAATCAGCCCCAGCATTTT. It encodes CAWSGQVLNQPQHF.

V and J are TRBV3-1 (or the pseudogene TRBV3-2) and TRBJ2-2; 7 nucleotides match TRBD2. The CDR3 sequence is 17 residues long. The V and J ends lost 7 bases and 1 base, in that order; junction bases with no gene match: 12. The germline V gene has CDR1 LGHDT and CDR2 YNNKEL (reference sequence). CDR3: CASIRQTAGENTGELFF. The CDR3 nucleotides read TGTGCCAGCATTAGGCAGACTGCGGGGGAGAACACCGGGGAGCTGTTTTTT.

This clone was found a few times. The rearrangement links TRBV18 to TRBJ2-5, with 9 bases fitting TRBD2. V lost 3 bases to trimming and J lost 1 base; unmatched junction nucleotides: 6. Germline CDR1 is KGHSH and CDR2 is LQKENI. The CDR3 has 16 residues. This CDR3 reads CASSPESGRPQETQYF. For the CDR3, the DNA is TGTGCCAGCTCACCTGAAAGCGGGAGGCCCCAAGAGACCCAGTACTTC.

This clone was seen more than once but under ten times. This chain links TRBV10-1 with TRBJ2-7; TRBD2 aligns across 8 bases. V shed 4 bases, J shed 1 base, and the junction held 15 bases outside the gene matches. CDR1 WNHNN and CDR2 SYGVQD come from the germline V gene (reference sequence). This CDR3 has 18 residues. The CDR3 nucleotides are TGCGCCAGCAGTGCAGGATCGGGGAGCGGGAGACTATCCTACGAGCAGTACTTC. Residues: CASSAGSGSGRLSYEQYF.

V usage is TRBV7-9 and J usage is TRBJ2-1, with a weak D call TRBD1 (5 bases). Trimming stripped 5 bases from V and 8 bases from J, with 19 bases between. Germline assignment: CDR1 SEHNR and CDR2 FQNEAQ (reference sequence). The CDR3 is 15 amino acids. CDR3 protein: CASSEDTLGIDEQFF. DNA for the CDR3: TGTGCCAGCAGCGAGGACACATTGGGGATCGATGAGCAGTTCTTC.